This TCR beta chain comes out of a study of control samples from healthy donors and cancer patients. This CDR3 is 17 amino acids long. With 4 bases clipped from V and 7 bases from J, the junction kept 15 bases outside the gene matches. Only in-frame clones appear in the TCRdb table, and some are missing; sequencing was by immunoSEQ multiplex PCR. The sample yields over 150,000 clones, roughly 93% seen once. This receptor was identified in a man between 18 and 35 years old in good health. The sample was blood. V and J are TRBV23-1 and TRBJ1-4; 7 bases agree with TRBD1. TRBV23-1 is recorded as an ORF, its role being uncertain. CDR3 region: CASSRKTGINISEKLFF. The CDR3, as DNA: TGCGCCAGCAGTCGGAAGACAGGGATTAACATTAGTGAAAAACTGTTTTTT.